Following are 8 T cell receptor beta chains from one sample sequenced in a study of blood T cell repertoires in COVID-19. Data came from immunoSEQ multiplex PCR; TCRdb stores just in-frame clones and leaves some out. This table holds tens of thousands of clones, more than 65% found once. The material sequenced was peripheral blood. Every receptor here comes from a woman aged 60 to 75 with acute or convalescent COVID-19.

The rearrangement uses TRBV10-2 and TRBJ2-7; a weak D match, TRBD2 (5 bases). This CDR3 region has 13 residues. Germline CDR1 reads WSHSY; CDR2 reads SAAADI. The V end was cut by 0 bases, the J end by 6 bases, with 9 bases between. CDR3 DNA sequence: TGCGCCAGCAGTGAGTCTGTCGGAGGCGAGCAGTACTTC. As protein: CASSESVGGEQYF.

On this clone: The same CDR3 arises from other DNA sequences in this sample as well. The genes are TRBV6-5 and TRBJ2-3; tentative D call: TRBD2 (5 bases). The V and J ends lost 2 bases and 3 bases respectively, with 9 bases between them. This CDR3 is built from 14 residues. CDR1 is MNHEY, CDR2 SVGAGI, per germline. The CDR3 sequence is CASSYSRGTDTQYF. For the CDR3, the DNA is TGTGCCAGCAGTTACAGCAGAGGGACAGATACGCAGTATTTT.

This clone has a handful of counts. V gene TRBV28 combines with J gene TRBJ1-1; D gene unclear. Germline values: CDR1 MDHEN, CDR2 SYDVKM. This CDR3 has 14 amino acids. Trimming took 3 bases from V and 8 from J, leaving 16 bases between them. The CDR3 reads CASSFGSGWGEAFF. CDR3 bases: TGTGCCAGCAGTTTTGGGTCGGGGTGGGGAGAAGCTTTCTTT.

This chain joins TRBV9 and TRBJ2-5; D not resolved. The germline CDR1 and CDR2 sequences are SGDLS and YYNGEE. The CDR3 loop spans 14 amino acids. Trimming pared 4 bases from V and 4 bases from J, leaving 14 bases between. The CDR3 coding sequence is TGTGCCAGCAGCCCCTCCCCCGCCAGAGAGACCCAGTACTTC. Translation gives CASSPSPARETQYF.

This clone appeared a few times. The chain is built from TRBV6-1 and TRBJ1-2; tentatively, D is TRBD1 (6 bases). This CDR3 has 17 amino acids. V lost 0 bases, J lost 5 bases, and 19 bases lay in between. Germline V gives CDR1 MNHNS, CDR2 SASEGT. CDR3 loop: CASSEAFRRGARYGYTF. The CDR3 region has the DNA TGTGCCAGCAGTGAAGCTTTCCGGCGGGGGGCGAGGTATGGCTACACCTTC.

This rearrangement joins TRBV5-6 to TRBJ2-3, with a possible D match to TRBD2 (6 bases). The V end lost 1 base, the J end lost 6 bases, and 18 bases lay between the germline ends. CDR1 SGHDT and CDR2 YYEEEE come from the germline V gene. CDR3 size: 16 residues. CDR3 residues: CASSLIGAGDQDTQYF. The CDR3 DNA is TGTGCCAGCAGCTTGATCGGAGCGGGCGATCAGGATACGCAGTATTTT.

The chain links TRBV6-1 to TRBJ2-5, with D perhaps matching TRBD1 (5 bases). Germline V CDR1 and CDR2: MNHNS, SASEGT. The length of the CDR3 is 18 residues. The V and J ends lost 3 bases and 5 bases respectively, with 25 bases between them. The CDR3 loop is CASSEHPPGPGRRETQYF. The CDR3 DNA is TGTGCCAGCAGTGAGCACCCTCCCGGGCCAGGGCGTCGGGAGACCCAGTACTTC.

Only a few counts were recorded for this clone. V usage is TRBV2 and J usage is TRBJ1-1, with TRBD1 matching over 7 bases. The germline V gene encodes CDR1 SNHLY and CDR2 FYNNEI. This CDR3 has 12 amino acids. V lost 5 bases to trimming and J lost 6 bases; unmatched junction nucleotides: 3. The CDR3 spells CASSRQGPEAFF. The CDR3 DNA is TGTGCCAGCAGTAGACAGGGCCCTGAAGCTTTCTTT.